This TCR beta chain was observed in a study of PD-L1 blockade in urothelial cancer. Clones were sequenced by immunoSEQ multiplex PCR, and TCRdb holds only the in-frame ones, with some missing. The data contain 90,000 to 120,000 clones, roughly 88% of them singletons. The CDR3 contains 15 residues. CDR1 is LNHDA, CDR2 SQIVND, per germline (reference sequence). The V end lost 2 bases, the J end lost 2 bases, and 13 bases lay between the germline ends. This sequence joins TRBV19 and TRBJ2-7, with D perhaps matching TRBD1 (6 bases). The sequencing used PBMCs, collected around atezolizumab (anti-PD-L1) treatment. This TCR was sampled from a man aged 45-60 years with urothelial cancer. In DNA, the CDR3 is TGTGCCAGTAGTATAACGTCGGGACACCCCTACGAGCAGTACTTC. Its protein is CASSITSGHPYEQYF. Full variable domain (remainder filled in from reference TRBV19 and TRBJ2-7): DGGITQSPKYLFRKEGQNVTLSCEQNLNHDAMYWYRQDPGQGLRLIYYSQIVNDFQKGDIAEGYSVSREKKESFPLTVTSAQKNPTAFYLCASSITSGHPYEQYFGPGTRLTVT.